The 17 T cell receptor beta chains in this list originate from one sample, sequenced in a study of T cells in narcolepsy. Profiled with immunoSEQ multiplex PCR; TCRdb holds only in-frame clones, not every one. The sample yields fewer than 35,000 clones, 79% seen once. The sequencing sample was made of CD45RA- memory CD4+ T cells from PBMCs. The source is a human donor with narcolepsy.

This clone showed up just once. The chain links TRBV5-1 to TRBJ1-2; no firm D call. The CDR3 spans 14 residues. The ends were cut back, 2 bases at V and 3 bases at J, with 11 bases in the middle. Germline CDR1 SGHRS, CDR2 YFSETQ. The CDR3 DNA reads TGCGCCAGCAGCTTAAGTCCACAATACTATGGCTACACCTTC. Its translation: CASSLSPQYYGYTF. Full variable domain (remainder filled in from reference TRBV5-1 and TRBJ1-2): KAGVTQTPRYLIKTRGQQVTLSCSPISGHRSVSWYQQTPGQGLQFLFEYFSETQRNKGNFPGRFSGRQFSNSRSEMNVSTLELGDSALYLCASSLSPQYYGYTFGSGTRLTVV.

V usage is TRBV14 and J usage is TRBJ2-7; D unclear. The CDR3 contains 16 residues. V was cut by 1 base and J by 0 bases, with 13 bases left in between. CDR1 SGHDN and CDR2 FVKESK come from the germline V gene. The CDR3 loop reads CASSQALGRLSYEQYF. In DNA, the CDR3 is TGTGCCAGCAGCCAAGCCCTAGGACGGCTCTCCTACGAGCAGTACTTC.

This clone has just one count. The rearrangement joins TRBV7-2 to TRBJ1-2, with 8 bases lining up with TRBD1. Germline CDR1 reads SGHTA; CDR2 reads FQGNSA. There are 14 residues in the CDR3. Trimming took 5 bases from V and 2 from J; bases not matched to a gene: 4. The CDR3, as DNA: TGTGCCAGCAGCCGAGACAGGGGCAACTATGGCTACACCTTC. This encodes CASSRDRGNYGYTF.

The rearrangement uses TRBV27 and TRBJ2-7; tentative D call: TRBD2 (5 bases). Germline CDR1 reads MNHEY; CDR2 reads SMNVEV (reference sequence). Trimming shortened V by 6 bases and J by 0 bases, and 12 bases separated the two germline ends. The CDR3 sequence is 14 residues long. The CDR3 DNA follows: TGTGCCAGCAGCAAAGCGGAAAGCTCCTACGAGCAGTACTTC. It yields the protein CASSKAESSYEQYF.

This clone turned up a few times. DNA for the CDR3: TGTGCCAGCAGTGAAGCCCTAGCGGCCAGGGGGGGGAATGAGCAGTTCTTC. The encoded protein is CASSEALAARGGNEQFF. The rearrangement joins TRBV6-1 to TRBJ2-1; D tentatively reads TRBD1 or TRBD2 (7 bases each). V gave up 0 bases and J gave up 7 bases, with 19 bases separating them. Germline-derived CDR1 and CDR2 are MNHNS and SASEGT. There are 17 residues in the CDR3.

CDR3 sequence: CATQTGGGSYEQYF. In nucleotides, the CDR3 is TGTGCCACACAAACGGGAGGGGGCTCCTACGAGCAGTACTTC. The chain joins TRBV10-3 to TRBJ2-7; 8 nucleotides line up with TRBD2. The CDR3 runs to 14 residues. The germline CDR1 and CDR2 sequences are ENHRY and SYGVKD. V was pared by 10 bases and J by 0 bases, with 8 bases of the junction left unmatched.

The V gene is TRBV6-5, the J gene TRBJ2-5, with TRBD1 matching over 9 bases. V trimming: 6 bases; J trimming: 5 bases; junction bases outside the gene matches: 7. CDR1 and CDR2 from the germline V gene are MNHEY and SVGAGI. The CDR3 contains 14 residues. CDR3 protein: CASRGQGIGETQYF. CDR3 nucleotide sequence: TGTGCCAGCAGGGGACAGGGTATAGGGGAGACCCAGTACTTC.

The chain combines TRBV5-8 with TRBJ1-5; perhaps TRBD1 as D (6 bases). V shed 6 bases and J shed 4 bases, with 17 bases lying between them. Germline V lookup: CDR1 SGHTS, CDR2 YDEGEE. This CDR3 spans 15 amino acids. CDR3 nucleotide sequence: TGTGCCAGCAACTTCAGGGGTGTGTTAAATCAGCCCCAGCATTTT. It specifies CASNFRGVLNQPQHF. The variable domain in full, with the rest retrieved from reference TRBV5-8 and TRBJ1-5, is EAGVTQSPTHLIKTRGQQATLRCSPISGHTSVYWYQQALGLGLQFLLWYDEGEERNRGNFPPRFSGRQFPNYSSELNVNALELEDSALYLCASNFRGVLNQPQHFGDGTRLSIL.

In its sample, this clone was seen once. The V gene is TRBV6-1, the J gene TRBJ2-5, with TRBD1 matching over 7 bases. The length of the CDR3 is 12 residues. Germline V lookup: CDR1 MNHNS, CDR2 SASEGT. Trimming removed 6 bases from V and 3 bases from J; junction bases left unmatched: 1. The CDR3 reads CASRTGKETQYF. CDR3 bases: TGTGCCAGCAGGACAGGGAAAGAGACCCAGTACTTC.

V and J are TRBV9 and TRBJ2-3; 7 positions agree with TRBD1. The trim removed 3 bases at V and 4 bases at J, leaving 5 bases unmatched. This CDR3 has 14 amino acids. CDR1 is SGDLS, CDR2 YYNGEE, per germline. For the CDR3, the DNA is TGTGCCAGCAGCGCCGGGACAGACTCAGATACGCAGTATTTT. Protein product: CASSAGTDSDTQYF.

The V and J genes are TRBV4-1 and TRBJ2-4, with unresolved D. Germline V gene lookup returns CDR1 MGHRA and CDR2 YSYEKL. The V end lost 0 bases, the J end lost 3 bases, and 15 bases lay between the germline ends. The CDR3 is 17 residues long. CDR3 sequence (DNA): TGCGCCAGCAGCCAAGATATCTTAGATGTCGGCAAAAACATTCAGTACTTC. This gives the protein CASSQDILDVGKNIQYF.

The genes are TRBV5-8 and TRBJ1-1, with a tentative D call TRBD1 (6 bases). The CDR3 contains 14 residues. Germline lookup yields CDR1 SGHTS and CDR2 YDEGEE. Trimming took 1 base from V and 4 from J, leaving 11 bases between them. DNA for the CDR3: TGTGCCAGCAGCTTGTGGACAGCAGCCACTGAAGCTTTCTTT. It yields the protein CASSLWTAATEAFF. The full variable domain, its missing parts supplied by reference TRBV5-8 and TRBJ1-1, is EAGVTQSPTHLIKTRGQQATLRCSPISGHTSVYWYQQALGLGLQFLLWYDEGEERNRGNFPPRFSGRQFPNYSSELNVNALELEDSALYLCASSLWTAATEAFFGQGTRLTVV.

The chain combines TRBV30 with TRBJ2-7; 8 bases match TRBD1. This CDR3 region has 14 residues. J lost 3 bases, V lost 4 bases, and 8 bases had no gene match. Germline CDR1 is GTSNPN and CDR2 is SVGIG (reference sequence). CDR3 nucleotides: TGTGCCTGGAATAGGGACGACAGGGGCTACGAGCAGTACTTC. Encoded protein: CAWNRDDRGYEQYF. Filled out from reference TRBV30 and TRBJ2-7, the complete variable domain reads SQTIHQWPATLVQPVGSPLSLECTVEGTSNPNLYWYRQAAGRGLQLLFYSVGIGQISSEVPQNLSASRPQDRQFILSSKKLLLSDSGFYLCAWNRDDRGYEQYFGPGTRLTVT.

The chain carries TRBV5-4 and TRBJ2-5; D is possibly TRBD2 (6 bases). This CDR3 is built from 13 residues. V was trimmed by 2 bases and J by 9 bases, leaving 14 bases between them. Per the germline V gene, CDR1 is SGHNT and CDR2 is YYREEE (reference sequence). For the CDR3, the DNA is TGTGCCAGCAGCTTTCGGAGGGAGATCGCCCAGTACTTC. This gives the protein CASSFRREIAQYF. Full variable domain (outside the CDR3, taken from reference TRBV5-4 and TRBJ2-5): ETGVTQSPTHLIKTRGQQVTLRCSSQSGHNTVSWYQQALGQGPQFIFQYYREEENGRGNFPPRFSGLQFPNYSSELNVNALELDDSALYLCASSFRREIAQYFGPGTRLLVL.

To note about this clone: The same CDR3 is also encoded by other DNA sequences in this sample. The chain couples TRBV10-1 to TRBJ2-2; 10 nucleotides align to TRBD1. V gave up 6 bases and J gave up 5 bases; unmatched junction bases: 3. Per the germline V gene, CDR1 is WNHNN and CDR2 is SYGVQD (reference sequence). This CDR3 is 14 amino acids long. CDR3 protein: CASRGQGRTGELFF. The CDR3 DNA follows: TGCGCCAGCAGGGGACAGGGGCGAACCGGGGAGCTGTTTTTT.

The chain carries TRBV2 and TRBJ2-2; TRBD1 aligns across 9 bases. This CDR3 has 14 amino acids. V trimming: 6 bases; J trimming: 4 bases; junction bases outside the gene matches: 3. The V gene's germline CDR1 is SNHLY and CDR2 FYNNEI. DNA of the CDR3: TGTGCCAGCAGGTTGGGACAGGGCACCGGGGAGCTGTTTTTT. As protein: CASRLGQGTGELFF.

The chain combines TRBV5-1 with TRBJ1-4, with 8 bases aligning to TRBD1. J was trimmed by 1 base and V by 4 bases; bases with no gene match: 9. The CDR3 runs 17 residues. Germline V gene lookup returns CDR1 SGHRS and CDR2 YFSETQ. CDR3 DNA sequence: TGCGCCAGCAGCCTCGGACAGGGCGTGGGAACTAATGAAAAACTGTTTTTT. Amino acids: CASSLGQGVGTNEKLFF.